Following are 25 T cell receptor beta chains from one sample sequenced in a study of blood T cell repertoires in COVID-19. Measured with immunoSEQ multiplex PCR; TCRdb has only the in-frame clones, and not every one. The table has under 200,000 clones, more than 75% seen once. The specimen was peripheral blood. Receptors were obtained from a man in his fifties or sixties who had recovered from COVID-19.

CDR3 bases: TGCGCCAGCAGCTTGGTATCTGATCCGAGATACAATGAGCAGTTCTTC. It specifies CASSLVSDPRYNEQFF. The chain links TRBV5-1 to TRBJ2-1, with no clear D. V was pared by 0 bases and J by 4 bases, with 14 bases between. The CDR3 has 16 residues. CDR1 is SGHRS, CDR2 YFSETQ, per germline.

The chain couples TRBV18 to TRBJ2-7, with TRBD2 identical over 10 bases. The J segment lost 3 bases and the V segment lost 3 bases, leaving 5 bases of the junction unmatched. The CDR3 sequence is 15 residues long. Germline V gives CDR1 KGHSH, CDR2 LQKENI. Here the CDR3 reads CASSPGLAVNYEQYF. CDR3 nucleotide sequence: TGTGCCAGCTCACCTGGACTAGCGGTAAACTACGAGCAGTACTTC.

CDR3 protein: CASSDRGVAYEQYF. CDR3 nucleotides: TGTGCCAGCAGCGACCGGGGGGTTGCGTACGAGCAGTACTTC. J is TRBJ2-7 and V is TRBV27, with TRBD2 identical over 7 bases. Per germline, CDR1 MNHEY and CDR2 SMNVEV (reference sequence). V shed 6 bases and J 4 bases; nucleotides not matched to a gene: 9. This CDR3 spans 14 amino acids.

This chain links TRBV28 with TRBJ1-2; D is unclear. The length of the CDR3 is 14 residues. The V end was cut by 2 bases, the J end by 6 bases, with 13 bases between. Germline values: CDR1 MDHEN, CDR2 SYDVKM. The CDR3 DNA reads as TGTGCCAGCAGTTTAGGGCCCCGGGAGAATGGCTACACCTTC. It translates to CASSLGPRENGYTF.

The chain employs TRBV28 and TRBJ1-5, with a possible D match to TRBD1 (5 bases). The CDR3 runs 15 residues. Trimming pared 1 base from V and 2 bases from J, leaving 9 bases between. The germline gives CDR1 MDHEN, CDR2 SYDVKM. The CDR3 DNA sequence: TGTGCCAGCAGTTTATCGCTAGGGGGCAATCAGCCCCAGCATTTT. It yields the protein CASSLSLGGNQPQHF.

The table lists this clone with a few counts. This rearrangement joins TRBV30 to TRBJ2-1, with a weak D call TRBD2 (6 bases). V dropped 4 bases and J dropped 0 bases, with 19 bases sitting between them. Germline CDR1 GTSNPN, CDR2 SVGIG (reference sequence). The length of the CDR3 is 17 residues. The CDR3 protein is CAWTRWGLLSSYNEQFF. In nucleotides, the CDR3 is TGTGCCTGGACGAGATGGGGACTCCTCAGCTCCTACAATGAGCAGTTCTTC.

The rearrangement joins TRBV9 to TRBJ2-6; 9 bases agree with TRBD1. V lost 0 bases, J lost 1 base, and 8 bases stayed unmatched. This CDR3 comprises 19 residues. Germline CDR1 is SGDLS and CDR2 is YYNGEE. CDR3 protein: CASSVGTGGEGSGANVLTF. CDR3 bases: TGTGCCAGCAGCGTAGGTACAGGGGGCGAGGGATCTGGGGCCAACGTCCTGACTTTC.

The gene calls are TRBV11-2 and TRBJ1-3; 10 nucleotides match TRBD1. The CDR3 consists of 16 residues. After removal of 1 base from V and 3 bases from J, the junction contained 3 bases not matched to a gene. Germline CDR1 SGHAT, CDR2 FQNNGV. The CDR3 DNA follows: TGTGCCAGCAGCTTAGGACAGGGGGCTCATGGAAACACCATATATTTT. Translated, it gives CASSLGQGAHGNTIYF.

V and J are TRBV28 and TRBJ1-3; possibly TRBD1 for D (6 bases). V lost 6 bases and J lost 0, with 18 bases in between. The CDR3 loop spans 17 amino acids. The germline CDR1 and CDR2 sequences are MDHEN and SYDVKM. CDR3 amino acids: CASSHPGQSISGNTIYF. CDR3 nucleotides: TGTGCCAGCAGCCACCCCGGACAGTCCATCTCTGGAAACACCATATATTTT.

The chain uses TRBV10-3 and TRBJ2-1; 14 nucleotides line up with TRBD2. CDR1 and CDR2 (germline): ENHRY, SYGVKD. The CDR3 contains 16 residues. V shed 4 bases, J shed 5 bases, and the junction held 4 bases outside the gene matches. CDR3: CAISGGLAGGNNEQFF. DNA for the CDR3: TGTGCCATCAGTGGCGGACTAGCGGGAGGTAACAATGAGCAGTTCTTC.

The chain joins TRBV19 to TRBJ1-1; unclear D gene. Germline loops: CDR1 LNHDA, CDR2 SQIVND (reference sequence). The V end lost 3 bases, the J end lost 4 bases, and 15 bases lay between the germline ends. This CDR3 has 15 amino acids. CDR3 sequence (DNA): TGTGCCAGTAGTATCCGGCCCGGGTTGGGCACTGAAGCTTTCTTT. Residues: CASSIRPGLGTEAFF.

This chain uses TRBV7-2 with TRBJ1-5; D is unclear. Trimming pared 1 base from V and 1 base from J, leaving 5 bases between. The germline V gene encodes CDR1 SGHTA and CDR2 FQGNSA. CDR3 length: 14 amino acids. The CDR3 sequence is CASSLVRSNQPQHF. The CDR3 DNA is TGTGCCAGCAGCTTAGTGAGGAGCAATCAGCCCCAGCATTTT.

The chain recombines TRBV28 with TRBJ2-3; 8 bases map to TRBD1. Germline loops: CDR1 MDHEN, CDR2 SYDVKM. The CDR3 consists of 18 residues. The junction had 14 bases not matched to a gene; V was cut back by 1 base and J by 5 bases. The DNA for the CDR3 is TGTGCCAGCAGTTTATATAGGTCGGCAGGGGGCGAGAAAGATACGCAGTATTTT. This encodes CASSLYRSAGGEKDTQYF.

This clone was observed once. In DNA form, the CDR3 reads TGTGCCAGAAGCATTGCCCAACTGACTAGCGGGGTCACAGATACGCAGTATTTT. This sequence encodes CARSIAQLTSGVTDTQYF. The chain carries TRBV5-3 and TRBJ2-3; TRBD2 agrees at 11 bases. TRBV5-3 is known as an ORF, though its function is uncertain. This CDR3 contains 18 residues. V dropped 4 bases and J dropped 2; count of bases not matched to a gene: 12.

This clone was seen only a few times. This chain uses TRBV3-1 (or the pseudogene TRBV3-2) with TRBJ1-1, with a weak D call TRBD1 (5 bases). V shed 1 base and J shed 6 bases, with 9 bases lying between them. CDR3 size: 13 residues. The germline V gene has CDR1 LGHDT and CDR2 YNNKEL (reference sequence). CDR3 loop: CASSQGGRPEAFF. Here the CDR3 DNA reads TGTGCCAGCAGCCAAGGGGGCCGCCCTGAAGCTTTCTTT.

This clone was found once. The V and J genes are TRBV6-2 or TRBV6-3 and TRBJ1-5; D may be TRBD1 (6 bases). Trimming took off 0 bases at V and 6 bases at J, with 12 bases between the two ends. Germline values: CDR1 MNHEY, CDR2 SVGEGT. This CDR3 has 15 residues. This CDR3 reads CASSYSRGSSQPQHF. The CDR3 coding sequence is TGTGCCAGCAGTTACTCGAGGGGGAGTAGTCAGCCCCAGCATTTT.

CDR3 DNA sequence: TGTGCCAGCAGCGAATTGGGGGACTATGATAACTACGAGCAGTACTTC. It codes for CASSELGDYDNYEQYF. V is TRBV11-1 and J is TRBJ2-7; 7 bases are shared with TRBD2. Per germline, CDR1 SGHAT and CDR2 FQDESV (reference sequence). This CDR3 contains 16 residues. Trimming cost V 5 bases and J 3 bases; bases outside gene matches: 13.

J is TRBJ2-3 and V is TRBV2; 7 nucleotides align to TRBD1. Germline-derived CDR1 and CDR2 are SNHLY and FYNNEI. Trimming at V came to 6 bases and at J to 1 base, leaving 7 bases not matched to a gene. The CDR3 extends over 15 amino acids. The DNA of the CDR3 is TGTGCCAGCAGCGACGACAGGGACGGCACAGATACGCAGTATTTT. Translated, it gives CASSDDRDGTDTQYF.

The sample holds one count of this clone. This chain joins TRBV24-1 and TRBJ1-1; D perhaps matches TRBD1 (5 bases). The CDR3 consists of 14 residues. Germline V gene lookup returns CDR1 KGHDR and CDR2 SFDVKD. Trimming pared 6 bases from V and 2 bases from J, leaving 12 bases between. CDR3 protein: CATSLSGRNTEAFF. CDR3 nucleotides: TGTGCCACCAGTCTTTCAGGGCGCAACACTGAAGCTTTCTTT.

The rearrangement joins TRBV6-5 to TRBJ1-3; D gene unclear. CDR1 MNHEY and CDR2 SVGAGI come from the germline V gene. The CDR3 totals 14 residues. Trimming cost V 5 bases and J 4 bases, with 12 bases left between them. This CDR3 is CASSNGVKGNTIYF. CDR3 in DNA: TGTGCCAGCAGTAACGGGGTTAAAGGAAACACCATATATTTT.

The J gene is TRBJ1-4, the V gene TRBV7-3; TRBD1 matches at 7 bases. Germline V gives CDR1 SGHTA, CDR2 FQGTGA. CDR3 length: 15 residues. V lost 4 bases, J lost 2 bases, and 4 bases stayed unmatched. The CDR3 bases are TGTGCCAGCAGCTCCCCACAGGGGACTAATGAAAAACTGTTTTTT. Residues: CASSSPQGTNEKLFF.

The chain employs TRBV1 and TRBJ1-1. TRBV1 is described as a pseudogene. The CDR3 is 15 residues long. As DNA, the CDR3 is TGCACCAGCAGCCAGAAGAATAGATCGAACACTGAAGCTTTCTTT. As protein: CTSSQKNRSNTEAFF.

J is TRBJ1-1 and V is TRBV28; 10 bases fit TRBD1. The CDR3 covers 15 residues. CDR1 is MDHEN and CDR2 is SYDVKM in the germline V gene. J lost 10 bases, V lost 3 bases, and 11 bases had no gene match. CDR3 protein: CASSLGGQGRRGAFF. The CDR3 DNA reads TGTGCCAGCAGTTTGGGGGGACAGGGGAGGCGCGGAGCTTTCTTT. Full variable domain (rest looked up from reference TRBV28 and TRBJ1-1): DVKVTQSSRYLVKRTGEKVFLECVQDMDHENMFWYRQDPGLGLRLIYFSYDVKMKEKGDIPEGYSVSREKKERFSLILESASTNQTSMYLCASSLGGQGRRGAFFGQGTRLTVV.

This chain connects TRBV5-1 to TRBJ1-2; 11 positions match TRBD1. V lost 5 bases and J lost 7; bases outside the gene matches: 10. Germline loops: CDR1 SGHRS, CDR2 YFSETQ. This CDR3 is built from 15 residues. CDR3 loop: CASSSGTGGLVGYTF. In DNA, the CDR3 is TGCGCCAGCAGTTCCGGGACAGGGGGATTGGTTGGCTACACCTTC.

The chain links TRBV7-9 to TRBJ1-1, with D unresolved. V shed 1 base and J shed 4 bases, with 7 bases lying between them. The germline V gene encodes CDR1 SEHNR and CDR2 FQNEAQ (reference sequence). This CDR3 has 13 residues. For the CDR3, the DNA is TGTGCCAGCAGCTTAGAGGGAGGCACTGAAGCTTTCTTT. This translates into CASSLEGGTEAFF.